This T cell receptor (beta chain) is drawn from a study of PD-L1 blockade in urothelial cancer. On the study more broadly: From 2014, patients received atezolizumab, given as 1,200 mg intravenously every 3 weeks. Researchers looked at the blood 3 weeks (second dose) and 6 weeks after treatment began.

Assay used: immunoSEQ multiplex PCR; TCRdb lists only in-frame clones, some missing. Of 130,000 or so clones in the sample, 65% to 85% are singletons; the top ten hold about 2.9%. Germline loops: CDR1 SGHRS, CDR2 YFSETQ. There are 15 residues in the CDR3. V lost 0 bases, J lost 5 bases, and 0 bases stayed unmatched. The time point is: pretreatment peripheral blood. The receptor's source is a man in his fifties with urothelial cancer. The sequencing here drew on PBMCs, taken around atezolizumab (anti-PD-L1) treatment. The rearrangement joins TRBV5-1 to TRBJ2-5, with TRBD2 matching 14 bases. The CDR3 DNA reads TGCGCCAGCAGCTTGGGGACTAGCGGGAGGGAGACCCAGTACTTC. Protein product: CASSLGTSGRETQYF.